What follows describes a single T cell receptor beta chain. Separate from the roughly 670-subject first cohort, the roughly 120-subject validation cohort was the one that the donors belonged to. Assay: immunoSEQ multiplex PCR; the TCRdb copy retains only in-frame clones and omits some. The sample gives fewer than 250,000 clones, more than 75% of which show up once; roughly 2% is in the top ten. The V gene's germline CDR1 is LNHDA and CDR2 SQIVND (reference sequence). CDR3 length equals 13 residues. V was pared by 10 bases and J by 1 base, with 13 bases between. These data come from a study of cytomegalovirus exposure and HLA in healthy donors. On the study more broadly: The 120 validation repertoires used the same platform as the approximately 700 first-cohort repertoires (as reported by a later analysis).

Sample: PBMCs. The chain couples TRBV19 to TRBJ1-2; possible D gene TRBD1, 6 bases. The TCR was taken from a woman under 30 in good health and CMV-seropositive. The CDR3 sequence is CATPDSNNYGYTF. CDR3 nucleotide sequence: TGTGCCACTCCGGACAGTAATAACTATGGCTACACCTTC.